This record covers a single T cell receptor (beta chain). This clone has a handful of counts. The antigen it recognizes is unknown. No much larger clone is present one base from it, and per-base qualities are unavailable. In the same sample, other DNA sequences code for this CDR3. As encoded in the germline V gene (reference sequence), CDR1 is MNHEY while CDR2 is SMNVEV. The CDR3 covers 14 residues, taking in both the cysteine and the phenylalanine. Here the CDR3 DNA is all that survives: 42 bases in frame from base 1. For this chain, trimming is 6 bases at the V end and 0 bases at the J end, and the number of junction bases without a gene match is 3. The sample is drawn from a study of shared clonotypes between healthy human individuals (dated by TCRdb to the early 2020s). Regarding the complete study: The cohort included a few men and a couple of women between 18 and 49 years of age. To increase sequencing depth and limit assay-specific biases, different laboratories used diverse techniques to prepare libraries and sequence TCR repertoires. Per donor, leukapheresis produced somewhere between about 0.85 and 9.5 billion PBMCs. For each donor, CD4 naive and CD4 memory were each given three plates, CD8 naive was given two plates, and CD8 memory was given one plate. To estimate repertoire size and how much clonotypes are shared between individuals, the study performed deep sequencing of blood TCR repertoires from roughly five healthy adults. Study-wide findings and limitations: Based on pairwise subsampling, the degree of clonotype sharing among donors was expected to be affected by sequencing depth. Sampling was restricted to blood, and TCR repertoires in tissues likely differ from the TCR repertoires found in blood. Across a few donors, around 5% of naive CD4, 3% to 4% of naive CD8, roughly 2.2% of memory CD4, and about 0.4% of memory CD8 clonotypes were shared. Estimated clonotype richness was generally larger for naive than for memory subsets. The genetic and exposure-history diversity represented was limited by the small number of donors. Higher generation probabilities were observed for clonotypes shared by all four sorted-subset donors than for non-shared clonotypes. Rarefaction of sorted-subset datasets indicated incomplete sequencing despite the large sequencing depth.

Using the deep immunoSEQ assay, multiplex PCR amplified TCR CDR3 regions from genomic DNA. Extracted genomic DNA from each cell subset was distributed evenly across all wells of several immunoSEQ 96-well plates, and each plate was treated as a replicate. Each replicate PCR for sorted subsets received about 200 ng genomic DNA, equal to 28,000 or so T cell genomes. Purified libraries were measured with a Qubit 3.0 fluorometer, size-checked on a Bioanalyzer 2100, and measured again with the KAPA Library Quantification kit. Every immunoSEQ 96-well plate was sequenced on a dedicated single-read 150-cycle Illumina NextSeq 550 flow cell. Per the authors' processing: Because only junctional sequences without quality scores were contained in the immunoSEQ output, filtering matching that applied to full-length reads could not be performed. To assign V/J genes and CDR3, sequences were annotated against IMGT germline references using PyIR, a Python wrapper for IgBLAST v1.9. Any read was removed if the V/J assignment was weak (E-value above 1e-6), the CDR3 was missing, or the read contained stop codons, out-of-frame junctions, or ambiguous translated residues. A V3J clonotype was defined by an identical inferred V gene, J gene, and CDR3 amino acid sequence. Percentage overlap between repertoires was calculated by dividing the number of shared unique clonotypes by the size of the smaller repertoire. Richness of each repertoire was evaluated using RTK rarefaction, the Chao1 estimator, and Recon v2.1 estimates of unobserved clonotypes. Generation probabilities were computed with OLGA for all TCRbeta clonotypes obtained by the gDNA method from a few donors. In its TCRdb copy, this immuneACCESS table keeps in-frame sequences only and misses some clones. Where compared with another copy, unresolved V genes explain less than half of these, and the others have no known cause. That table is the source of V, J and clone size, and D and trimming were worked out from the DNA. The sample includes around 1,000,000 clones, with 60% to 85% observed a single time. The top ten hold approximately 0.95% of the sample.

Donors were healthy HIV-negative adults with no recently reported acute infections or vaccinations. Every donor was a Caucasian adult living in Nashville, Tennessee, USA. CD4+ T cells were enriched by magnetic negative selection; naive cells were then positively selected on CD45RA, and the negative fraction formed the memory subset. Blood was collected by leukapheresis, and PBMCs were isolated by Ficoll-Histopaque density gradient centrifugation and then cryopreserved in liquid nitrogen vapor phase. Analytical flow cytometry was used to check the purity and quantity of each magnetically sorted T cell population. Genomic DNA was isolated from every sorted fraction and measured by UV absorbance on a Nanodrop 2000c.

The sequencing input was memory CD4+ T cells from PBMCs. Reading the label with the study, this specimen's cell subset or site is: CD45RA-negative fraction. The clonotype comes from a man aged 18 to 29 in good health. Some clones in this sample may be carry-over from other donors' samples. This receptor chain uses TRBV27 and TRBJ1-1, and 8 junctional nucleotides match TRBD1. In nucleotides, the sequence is TGTGCCAGCAGAAGACAGGGGTTGAACACTGAAGCTTTCTTT. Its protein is CASRRQGLNTEAFF.